This T cell receptor (beta chain) was recovered during a study of blood T cell repertoires in COVID-19. About the research overall: PBMCs, B-cell-depleted T cells, or T cells were the source of the cDNA or gDNA that made up the material.

V was pared by 4 bases and J by 5 bases, with 4 bases of the junction left unmatched. CDR1 and CDR2 (germline): SGHNT, YYREEE (reference sequence). This CDR3 is 13 amino acids long. Using immunoSEQ multiplex PCR, the repertoire was profiled, and TCRdb retains in-frame clones only, with some absent. The table includes roughly 200,000 clones, around 89% detected once. Sequencing used peripheral blood. The TCR was taken from a man aged 50 to 60 with acute or convalescent COVID-19. The rearrangement joins TRBV5-4 to TRBJ2-7; 9 positions match TRBD1. CDR3 nucleotide sequence: TGTGCCAGCAGCCCTACAGGGGGCGACGAGCAGTACTTC. It specifies CASSPTGGDEQYF.